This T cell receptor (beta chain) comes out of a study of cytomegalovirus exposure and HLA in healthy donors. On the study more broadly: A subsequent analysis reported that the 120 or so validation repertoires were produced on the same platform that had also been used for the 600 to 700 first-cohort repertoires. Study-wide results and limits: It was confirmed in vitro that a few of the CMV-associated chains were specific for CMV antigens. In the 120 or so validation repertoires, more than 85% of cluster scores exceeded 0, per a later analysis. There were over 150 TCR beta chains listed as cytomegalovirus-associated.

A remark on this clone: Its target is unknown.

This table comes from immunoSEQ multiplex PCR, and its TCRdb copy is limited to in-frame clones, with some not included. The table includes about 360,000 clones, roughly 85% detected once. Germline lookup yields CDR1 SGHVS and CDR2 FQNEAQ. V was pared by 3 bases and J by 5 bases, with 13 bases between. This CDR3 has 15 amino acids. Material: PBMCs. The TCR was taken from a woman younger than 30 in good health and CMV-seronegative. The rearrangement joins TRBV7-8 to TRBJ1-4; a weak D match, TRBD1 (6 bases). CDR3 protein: CASSLAGASNEKLFF. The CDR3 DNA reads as TGTGCCAGCAGCTTGGCAGGGGCCTCGAATGAAAAACTGTTTTTT.